Following are 28 T cell receptor beta chains from one sample sequenced in a study of OX40 agonist ivuxolimab in advanced cancers. Repertoires were generated with immunoSEQ multiplex PCR, while TCRdb's copy carries only in-frame clones and drops some. The sample has some 100,000 clones, 94% seen once. The sample was CD4+ or CD8+ T cells sorted from blood, taken in a trial of the OX40 agonist ivuxolimab. These receptors were obtained from an adult with an advanced solid tumor such as melanoma, head and neck, liver or kidney cancer.

The V gene is TRBV29-1, the J gene TRBJ2-5; perhaps D is TRBD1 or TRBD2 (6 bases each). Germline CDR1 is SQVTM and CDR2 is ANQGSEA. CDR3 length: 14 residues. With 6 bases removed from V and 4 bases from J, the gap between germline ends came to 18 bases. This CDR3 is CSVGLVGGGETQYF. DNA for the CDR3: TGCAGCGTGGGCCTAGTAGGGGGAGGAGAGACCCAGTACTTC.

V usage is TRBV7-9 and J usage is TRBJ1-1; 7 bases match TRBD1. The CDR3 totals 13 residues. In germline, CDR1 is SEHNR, CDR2 FQNEAQ (reference sequence). The V gene end was trimmed by 5 bases and the J gene end by 3 bases; junction bases not matched to a gene: 3. CDR3 sequence (DNA): TGTGCCAGCAGCCAAGACAGGGACACTGAAGCTTTCTTT. Translation gives CASSQDRDTEAFF.

The chain recombines TRBV21-1 with TRBJ2-5; the table's D call, TRBD1, has no DNA check behind it. TRBV21-1 is reported as a pseudogene. There are 16 residues in the CDR3. The CDR3: CASSKPRDILSREQYF. CDR3 coding DNA: TGTGCCAGCAGCAAACCACGGGACATACTATCGCGTGAGCAGTACTTC.

This chain links TRBV5-8 with TRBJ1-5; TRBD1 might be the D (6 bases). CDR1 SGHTS and CDR2 YDEGEE come from the germline V gene. The CDR3 is made up of 15 amino acids. The V gene lost 0 bases and the J gene lost 3 bases, with 10 bases spanning the gap. The CDR3 region has the DNA TGTGCCAGCAGCTTGGGAGGGGGTAACAATCAGCCCCAGCATTTT. Translation: CASSLGGGNNQPQHF.

V and J are TRBV10-2 and TRBJ2-7, with 11 bases matching TRBD2. The V gene end was trimmed by 3 bases and the J gene end by 3 bases; junction bases not matched to a gene: 1. The germline gives CDR1 WSHSY, CDR2 SAAADI. CDR3 length: 14 amino acids. The CDR3 DNA reads TGCGCCAGCAGTGAAGGGACTAGCGGCTACGAGCAGTACTTC. Translating it yields CASSEGTSGYEQYF.

The genes are TRBV4-3 and TRBJ1-2; 9 nucleotides align to TRBD1. The germline V gene encodes CDR1 LGHNA and CDR2 YSLEER. The CDR3 has 16 residues. V was clipped by 3 bases and J by 5 bases; unmatched bases: 10. CDR3 bases: TGCGCCAGCAGCCACCTCCCGGGACAGGGACAATATGGCTACACCTTC. Its translation is CASSHLPGQGQYGYTF.

The chain has TRBV7-2 and TRBJ1-2; a weak D match, TRBD1 (5 bases). The germline V gene encodes CDR1 SGHTA and CDR2 FQGNSA. The CDR3 covers 12 residues. V lost 5 bases and J lost 5, with 9 bases in between. The CDR3 nucleotides are TGTGCCAGCAGCGCGGGGGAATATGGCTACACCTTC. This sequence encodes CASSAGEYGYTF.

The J gene is TRBJ1-5, the V gene TRBV2; 10 positions agree with TRBD1. The CDR3 runs to 14 residues. Germline trimming cut 10 bases from V and 6 bases from J; bases unmatched to any gene: 9. Germline V gene data show CDR1 as SNHLY and CDR2 as FYNNEI. CDR3 in amino acids: CATAGQGSRQPQHF. Here the CDR3 DNA reads TGTGCCACCGCGGGACAGGGGTCGCGTCAGCCCCAGCATTTT.

A single count supports this clone. The chain employs TRBV29-1 and TRBJ2-7; 8 bases fit TRBD2. Germline CDR1 is SQVTM and CDR2 is ANQGSEA. V was clipped by 5 bases and J by 6 bases; unmatched bases: 6. The CDR3 has 12 residues. CDR3 sequence (DNA): TGCAGCGTTCCCGGGGGGGCGGGCGAGCAGTACTTC. Translating it yields CSVPGGAGEQYF.

This sequence joins TRBV27 and TRBJ1-6; TRBD1 agrees at 9 bases. This CDR3 has 16 amino acids. Germline CDR1 and CDR2: MNHEY and SMNVEV (reference sequence). With 4 bases clipped from V and 10 bases from J, the junction kept 11 bases outside the gene matches. The DNA of the CDR3 is TGTGCCAGCAGTTCATCCGGGACAGGGCCTGCGTCACCCCTCCACTTT. This codes for CASSSSGTGPASPLHF.

This chain uses TRBV10-2 with TRBJ1-5; D gene unclear. CDR3 length: 13 residues. V shed 7 bases and J shed 4 bases, with 11 bases lying between them. Per the germline V gene, CDR1 is WSHSY and CDR2 is SAAADI. CDR3 loop: CASINSTNQPQHF. DNA of the CDR3: TGCGCCAGCATTAACAGTACTAATCAGCCCCAGCATTTT.

J is TRBJ1-2 and V is TRBV4-3; perhaps TRBD1 as D (5 bases). Germline-derived CDR1 and CDR2 are LGHNA and YSLEER. V was clipped by 3 bases and J by 4 bases, with 9 bases between them. The CDR3 loop spans 13 amino acids. The CDR3 here is CASSHYDSYGYTF. The CDR3 nucleotides read TGCGCCAGCAGCCATTATGACAGCTATGGCTACACCTTC.

A note on this clone: Distinct nucleotide sequences in the sample also encode this CDR3. The rearrangement links TRBV4-1 to TRBJ2-3, with TRBD1 matching 11 bases. Germline V lookup: CDR1 MGHRA, CDR2 YSYEKL. The CDR3 has 16 residues. V lost 0 bases to trimming and J lost 9 bases; unmatched junction nucleotides: 8. CDR3 protein: CASSQDGTGGERTQYF. CDR3 DNA: TGCGCCAGCAGCCAAGACGGGACAGGGGGAGAGAGGACGCAGTATTTT.

This clone has only a few counts. The rearrangement links TRBV27 to TRBJ1-2, with TRBD1 matching 7 bases. V lost 4 bases to trimming and J lost 6 bases; unmatched junction nucleotides: 5. Per the germline V gene, CDR1 is MNHEY and CDR2 is SMNVEV (reference sequence). CDR3 length equals 13 residues. The CDR3, as DNA: TGTGCCAGCAGTTCCCGACAGGGAAATGGCTACACCTTC. Its translation is CASSSRQGNGYTF.

This clone occurred once. This rearrangement joins TRBV5-6 to TRBJ2-1; D remains ambiguous. Trimming removed 1 base at V and 0 bases at J, with 8 bases between. This CDR3 is built from 15 residues. Germline CDR1 SGHDT, CDR2 YYEEEE. The CDR3 DNA is TGTGCCAGCAGCTTGTCGGCGGTCTCCTACAATGAGCAGTTCTTC. Translating gives CASSLSAVSYNEQFF.

This chain connects TRBV7-2 to TRBJ2-1; the match to TRBD2 covers 12 bases. The CDR3 totals 19 residues. Germline trimming cut 7 bases from V and 0 bases from J; bases unmatched to any gene: 13. Per the germline V gene, CDR1 is SGHTA and CDR2 is FQGNSA. The CDR3 sequence: CASTQRGLAGRSSYNEQFF. The CDR3 coding sequence is TGTGCCAGCACCCAAAGGGGACTAGCGGGTAGGAGCTCCTACAATGAGCAGTTCTTC.

V gene TRBV6-6 combines with J gene TRBJ1-1; D is possibly TRBD1 (6 bases). Germline CDR1 and CDR2: MNHNY and SVGAGI (reference sequence). This CDR3 is built from 16 residues. V lost 0 bases, J lost 6 bases, and 17 bases lay in between. This CDR3 is CASSYSIYNREAEAFF. The CDR3 DNA follows: TGTGCCAGCAGTTACTCGATCTATAACAGGGAGGCTGAAGCTTTCTTT.

This sequence joins TRBV4-2 and TRBJ2-7, with 7 bases identical to TRBD1. Germline V lookup: CDR1 LGHNA, CDR2 YNFKEQ. Unmatched junction bases numbered 10, after V lost 0 bases and J lost 2 bases. This CDR3 is 17 amino acids long. The CDR3: CASSQERGGTAAYEQYF. The CDR3 DNA reads TGTGCCAGCAGCCAAGAGCGTGGTGGGACAGCCGCCTACGAGCAGTACTTC.

The rearrangement uses TRBV10-2 and TRBJ2-1; no definite D call. Germline V gene data show CDR1 as WSHSY and CDR2 as SAAADI. Trimming removed 2 bases from V and 9 bases from J, with 11 bases in between. The CDR3 loop spans 13 amino acids. CDR3 DNA: TGCGCCAGCAGTGAGGGAAGGAGAGTTGAGCAGTTCTTC. Translating gives CASSEGRRVEQFF.

This sequence joins TRBV9 and TRBJ2-3, with TRBD2 matching over 11 bases. The germline CDR1 and CDR2 sequences are SGDLS and YYNGEE. This CDR3 has 17 amino acids. With V trimmed by 0 bases and J by 10 bases, 13 bases remained unmatched. The DNA of the CDR3 is TGTGCCAGCAGCGTAGTACCTGGGACTAGCGGAAGCTCATCGCAGTATTTT. It encodes CASSVVPGTSGSSSQYF.

The chain joins TRBV5-5 to TRBJ2-7, with 9 bases identical to TRBD1. The CDR3 is 14 amino acids. The germline gives CDR1 SGHKS, CDR2 YYEKEE (reference sequence). V dropped 2 bases and J dropped 2; count of bases not matched to a gene: 2. CDR3 DNA: TGTGCCAGCAGCTTACAGGGGGCCCCCTACGAGCAGTACTTC. It specifies CASSLQGAPYEQYF.

V gene TRBV5-6 combines with J gene TRBJ2-1; TRBD2 is a possible D gene (6 bases). The V gene's germline CDR1 is SGHDT and CDR2 YYEEEE. The CDR3 has 15 residues. Between the trimmed V and J ends, which lost 0 bases and 4 bases, there was a span of 11 bases. CDR3 sequence reads: CASSLVGRGYNEQFF. The CDR3 DNA sequence: TGTGCCAGCAGCTTGGTGGGTCGGGGGTACAATGAGCAGTTCTTC. Looking up the rest from reference TRBV5-6 and TRBJ2-1 gives the full variable domain: DAGVTQSPTHLIKTRGQQVTLRCSPKSGHDTVSWYQQALGQGPQFIFQYYEEEERQRGNFPDRFSGHQFPNYSSELNVNALLLGDSALYLCASSLVGRGYNEQFFGPGTRLTVL.

The rearrangement joins TRBV25-1 to TRBJ1-3; no clear D. Trimming took 1 base from V and 0 from J, leaving 10 bases between them. Germline V lookup: CDR1 MGHDK, CDR2 SYGVNS. CDR3 size: 16 residues. This chain's CDR3 is CASSEFEGSSGNTIYF. The CDR3, as DNA: TGTGCCAGCAGTGAATTTGAGGGATCCTCTGGAAACACCATATATTTT. Full variable domain (missing parts from reference TRBV25-1 and TRBJ1-3): EADIYQTPRYLVIGTGKKITLECSQTMGHDKMYWYQQDPGMELHLIHYSYGVNSTEKGDLSSESTVSRIRTEHFPLTLESARPSHTSQYLCASSEFEGSSGNTIYFGEGSWLTVV.

The chain uses TRBV5-1 and TRBJ2-1, with unresolved D. The germline CDR1 and CDR2 sequences are SGHRS and YFSETQ. The germline V and J ends were trimmed by 2 bases and 1 base, with 4 bases remaining between them. The CDR3 contains 13 residues. CDR3: CASSLGSYNEQFF. The DNA of the CDR3 is TGCGCCAGCAGCTTAGGTTCCTACAATGAGCAGTTCTTC.

The chain uses TRBV6-5 and TRBJ1-2, with 8 nucleotides matching TRBD1. The CDR3 consists of 15 residues. Germline V gene data show CDR1 as MNHEY and CDR2 as SVGAGI. With V trimmed by 6 bases and J by 2 bases, 8 bases remained unmatched. The CDR3 nucleotides are TGTGCCAGCAGCCTTATGTGGACAGGGAACTATGGCTACACCTTC. It translates to CASSLMWTGNYGYTF.

The chain recombines TRBV27 with TRBJ2-5; D is possibly TRBD1 (8 bases). Germline CDR1 is MNHEY and CDR2 is SMNVEV (reference sequence). The length of the CDR3 is 15 residues. V shed 6 bases and J shed 5 bases, with 19 bases lying between them. CDR3 in DNA: TGTGCCAGCAGCCCCCAGGGGGCCGGGGGGGAGACCCAGTACTTC. Translation gives CASSPQGAGGETQYF.

The chain uses TRBV28 and TRBJ1-1, with 8 positions matching TRBD1. With 3 bases clipped from V and 7 bases from J, the junction kept 7 bases outside the gene matches. The CDR3 spans 14 residues. Germline-derived CDR1 and CDR2 are MDHEN and SYDVKM. CDR3 bases: TGTGCCAGCAGTTTTGCAGGGGGCGCCGTTGAAGCTTTCTTT. The encoded protein is CASSFAGGAVEAFF.

The V and J genes are TRBV13 and TRBJ2-2; 9 positions match TRBD2. Per the germline V gene, CDR1 is PRHDT and CDR2 is FYEKMQ (reference sequence). The CDR3 is made up of 16 amino acids. After removal of 5 bases from V and 3 bases from J, the junction contained 7 bases not matched to a gene. The CDR3 coding sequence is TGTGCCAGCAGCCCATTAGCGGGAGAGGACACCGGGGAGCTGTTTTTT. Translating it yields CASSPLAGEDTGELFF.